These 13 T cell receptor beta chains share one sample of origin, sequenced in a study of cytomegalovirus exposure and HLA in healthy donors. PCR involved 60 Vbeta and 13 Jbeta primers. Method: immunoSEQ multiplex PCR; TCRdb's copy keeps in-frame clones and lacks some. The sample has about 82,000 clones, over 75% seen once. What was sequenced was PBMCs. The receptors shown here come from a man aged 50 to 59 in good health and CMV-seronegative.

The genes are TRBV19 and TRBJ1-5, with a possible D match to TRBD1 (6 bases). This CDR3 comprises 19 residues. Looked up from germline, CDR1 is LNHDA and CDR2 is SQIVND (reference sequence). The ends were cut back, 5 bases at V and 1 base at J, with 24 bases in the middle. Written as DNA, the CDR3 is TGTGCCAGTAGTGTCCGGTTGGACAGAACCTTAAGAAGCAATCAGCCCCAGCATTTT. Translation: CASSVRLDRTLRSNQPQHF.

The chain is built from TRBV6-1 and TRBJ1-6; 9 nucleotides agree with TRBD1. The germline V gene encodes CDR1 MNHNS and CDR2 SASEGT. The CDR3 contains 18 residues. J gave up 1 base and V 0 bases, and 4 bases lay outside the gene matches. This CDR3 is CASSEAGQGTSYNSPLHF. CDR3 DNA: TGTGCCAGCAGTGAAGCTGGACAGGGGACATCCTATAATTCACCCCTCCACTTT.

The chain is built from TRBV7-9 and TRBJ2-5; D remains unclear. This CDR3 contains 12 residues. Deletions cut 3 bases from V and 11 bases from J, with 13 bases between. Germline V gene sequence: CDR1 SEHNR, CDR2 FQNEAQ (reference sequence). The CDR3 coding sequence is TGTGCCAGCAGCTTCCAGGTATCCAGTCAGTACTTC. Translating it yields CASSFQVSSQYF.

J is TRBJ1-1 and V is TRBV7-2, with unresolved D. The CDR3 loop spans 11 amino acids. V dropped 3 bases and J dropped 7 bases, with 6 bases sitting between them. The germline V gene encodes CDR1 SGHTA and CDR2 FQGNSA. CDR3 in DNA: TGTGCCAGCAGCTTTGGGAGTGAAGCTTTCTTT. Its protein product is CASSFGSEAFF.

The rearrangement links TRBV9 to TRBJ1-6; D is possibly TRBD1 (6 bases). The CDR3 totals 15 residues. Germline V CDR1 and CDR2: SGDLS, YYNGEE. V lost 2 bases to trimming and J lost 8 bases, with 14 bases between them. CDR3 residues: CASSVDPGVDSPLHF. The CDR3 DNA reads TGTGCCAGCAGCGTTGATCCAGGGGTTGATTCACCCCTCCACTTT.

Concerning this clone itself: Relative to the germline gene, one junction end is altered; a read error may explain this. The rearrangement links TRBV7-9 to TRBJ2-7; 7 positions match TRBD2. Germline loops: CDR1 SEHNR, CDR2 FQNEAQ (reference sequence). The CDR3 spans 12 residues. CDR3 loop: CSSSLGGGEQYF. For the CDR3, the DNA is TGTTCCAGCAGCTTGGGGGGGGGCGAGCAGTACTTC.

Only a few counts were recorded for this clone. This chain connects TRBV30 to TRBJ2-7; the D is unclear. Germline CDR1 GTSNPN, CDR2 SVGIG (reference sequence). V gave up 3 bases and J gave up 3 bases, with 12 bases separating them. The length of the CDR3 is 13 residues. CDR3 region: CAWSDPRFYEQYF. The DNA for the CDR3 is TGTGCCTGGAGCGACCCTAGGTTCTACGAGCAGTACTTC.

This clone was observed a single time. The V call is TRBV30, the J call TRBJ1-5; D might be TRBD1 (5 bases). V lost 2 bases, J lost 7 bases, and 15 bases lay in between. The germline V gene encodes CDR1 GTSNPN and CDR2 SVGIG (reference sequence). The CDR3 consists of 14 residues. DNA for the CDR3: TGTGCCTGGAGTCTAGGGTGGGGGAGGCAGCCCCAGCATTTT. Translated, it gives CAWSLGWGRQPQHF.

The chain is built from TRBV5-4 and TRBJ2-5, with TRBD1 matching 12 bases. V shed 3 bases and J 5 bases; nucleotides not matched to a gene: 2. CDR1 is SGHNT, CDR2 YYREEE, per germline (reference sequence). The CDR3 covers 14 residues. The DNA for the CDR3 is TGTGCCAGCAGCTGGGACAGGGGGCGGGAGACCCAGTACTTC. As protein: CASSWDRGRETQYF.

This chain uses TRBV4-3 with TRBJ2-3; 8 bases map to TRBD2. Germline trimming cut 4 bases from V and 4 bases from J; bases unmatched to any gene: 10. Germline V CDR1 and CDR2: LGHNA, YSLEER. The CDR3 sequence is 16 residues long. CDR3 region: CASSRRLASESDTQYF. CDR3 coding DNA: TGCGCCAGCAGCCGACGACTAGCGAGTGAGTCAGATACGCAGTATTTT.

J is TRBJ2-7 and V is TRBV27, with D tentatively TRBD2 (5 bases). V was cut by 5 bases and J by 5 bases, with 13 bases left in between. Germline values: CDR1 MNHEY, CDR2 SMNVEV (reference sequence). This CDR3 has 13 amino acids. CDR3 nucleotides: TGTGCCAGCAGTACGACTAATGATCACGAGCAGTACTTC. It translates to CASSTTNDHEQYF.

The rearrangement joins TRBV27 to TRBJ2-7, with D maybe TRBD2 (6 bases). V was cut by 0 bases and J by 3 bases, with 12 bases left in between. This CDR3 comprises 15 residues. Germline V CDR1 and CDR2: MNHEY, SMNVEV (reference sequence). CDR3 amino acids: CASSLSPGVGYEQYF. For the CDR3, the DNA is TGTGCCAGCAGTTTATCACCGGGGGTGGGCTACGAGCAGTACTTC.

CDR3 nucleotide sequence: TGCAGCGTTGTCCAGGGGGCTCAGTATGGCTACACCTTC. It yields the protein CSVVQGAQYGYTF. The V gene is TRBV29-1, the J gene TRBJ1-2, with 8 bases aligning to TRBD1. From germline, CDR1 is SQVTM and CDR2 ANQGSEA. Trimming at V came to 4 bases and at J to 5 bases, leaving 6 bases not matched to a gene. The CDR3 is 13 amino acids.